Presented here are 15 T cell receptor beta chains from one specimen sequenced in a study of T cell responses to AZD1222 COVID-19 vaccine. TCRdb's table, derived via immunoSEQ multiplex PCR, lists solely in-frame clones and lacks some. The table includes about 140,000 clones, approximately 90% detected once. The specimen comprised peripheral blood, sampled 28 days after the second AZD1222 dose. These receptors were collected from an adult who received the AZD1222 COVID-19 vaccine.

This clone was seen a single time. This sequence joins TRBV6-2 or TRBV6-3 and TRBJ1-2, with D possibly being TRBD1 (5 bases). In germline, CDR1 is MNHEY, CDR2 SVGEGT. There are 14 residues in the CDR3. V lost 5 bases and J lost 7, with 17 bases in between. The CDR3 spells CASSRDPVFGGYTF. The CDR3 coding sequence is TGTGCCAGCAGTCGGGACCCAGTTTTTGGTGGCTACACCTTC.

The chain is built from TRBV29-1 and TRBJ2-2; TRBD1 might be the D (7 bases). This CDR3 spans 13 amino acids. Germline V CDR1 and CDR2: SQVTM, ANQGSEA. V lost 3 bases to trimming and J lost 4 bases, with 9 bases between them. This CDR3 is CSVDQGGTGELFF. The CDR3 coding sequence is TGCAGCGTTGATCAGGGGGGCACCGGGGAGCTGTTTTTT.

The chain is built from TRBV30 and TRBJ2-2, with unresolved D. CDR1 is GTSNPN and CDR2 is SVGIG in the germline V gene (reference sequence). The germline V and J ends were trimmed by 0 bases and 6 bases, with 11 bases remaining between them. The CDR3 extends over 14 amino acids. CDR3 sequence reads: CAWSVDEWAGELFF. Written as DNA, the CDR3 is TGTGCCTGGAGTGTAGACGAATGGGCCGGGGAGCTGTTTTTT. The entire variable domain, with the rest obtained from reference TRBV30 and TRBJ2-2, is as follows: SQTIHQWPATLVQPVGSPLSLECTVEGTSNPNLYWYRQAAGRGLQLLFYSVGIGQISSEVPQNLSASRPQDRQFILSSKKLLLSDSGFYLCAWSVDEWAGELFFGEGSRLTVL.

This chain uses TRBV6-5 with TRBJ1-4, with D unclear. Looked up from germline, CDR1 is MNHEY and CDR2 is SVGAGI. The V gene lost 8 bases and the J gene lost 4 bases, with 17 bases spanning the gap. The CDR3 has 15 amino acids. In DNA form, the CDR3 reads TGTGCCAGCCGTCAGCGGGGTAGCGATAATGAAAAACTGTTTTTT. The encoded protein is CASRQRGSDNEKLFF.

The rearrangement links TRBV9 to TRBJ1-3; 11 bases are shared with TRBD1. V was pared by 2 bases and J by 3 bases, with 10 bases of the junction left unmatched. The germline CDR1 and CDR2 sequences are SGDLS and YYNGEE. The CDR3 is 18 residues long. CDR3 DNA: TGTGCCAGCAGCGTCGGCTTGGGACAGGGGGTCGGTGGAAACACCATATATTTT. This sequence encodes CASSVGLGQGVGGNTIYF. The full variable domain, completed using reference TRBV9 and TRBJ1-3, is DSGVTQTPKHLITATGQRVTLRCSPRSGDLSVYWYQQSLDQGLQFLIQYYNGEERAKGNILERFSAQQFPDLHSELNLSSLELGDSALYFCASSVGLGQGVGGNTIYFGEGSWLTVV.

The chain has TRBV18 and TRBJ2-3; 9 bases fit TRBD1. This CDR3 has 19 residues. CDR1 and CDR2 from the germline V gene are KGHSH and LQKENI. V trimming: 2 bases; J trimming: 7 bases; junction bases outside the gene matches: 19. The CDR3: CASSPGQSGGTGTDHTQYF. DNA for the CDR3: TGTGCCAGCTCACCAGGGCAGTCTGGTGGGACAGGGACCGATCATACGCAGTATTTT.

This sequence joins TRBV28 and TRBJ2-3; D is ambiguous. Germline CDR1 reads MDHEN; CDR2 reads SYDVKM. The V and J ends lost 7 bases and 0 bases respectively, with 14 bases between them. The CDR3 is 15 amino acids. This CDR3 reads CASTTPQTSTDTQYF. The DNA for the CDR3 is TGTGCCAGCACGACCCCCCAGACTAGCACAGATACGCAGTATTTT.

This sequence joins TRBV5-1 and TRBJ2-3; D perhaps matches TRBD2 (5 bases). This CDR3 region has 15 residues. Trimming shortened V by 7 bases and J by 0 bases, and 15 bases separated the two germline ends. Germline V gene data show CDR1 as SGHRS and CDR2 as YFSETQ. This chain's CDR3 is CASGRERASTDTQYF. CDR3 nucleotides: TGCGCCAGCGGCCGGGAAAGGGCAAGCACAGATACGCAGTATTTT.

As to this clone: This specimen includes other DNA sequences encoding the same CDR3. The chain uses TRBV30 and TRBJ2-7, with 7 bases aligning to TRBD1. V lost 4 bases to trimming and J lost 1 base; unmatched junction nucleotides: 1. This CDR3 is 12 amino acids long. Germline loops: CDR1 GTSNPN, CDR2 SVGIG (reference sequence). CDR3 DNA: TGTGCCTGGACAGGGGGATCCTACGAGCAGTACTTC. Amino acid sequence: CAWTGGSYEQYF. Full variable domain (missing parts from reference TRBV30 and TRBJ2-7): SQTIHQWPATLVQPVGSPLSLECTVEGTSNPNLYWYRQAAGRGLQLLFYSVGIGQISSEVPQNLSASRPQDRQFILSSKKLLLSDSGFYLCAWTGGSYEQYFGPGTRLTVT.

This sequence joins TRBV6-5 and TRBJ1-5; D gene ambiguous. V was trimmed by 11 bases and J by 7 bases, leaving 18 bases between them. CDR1 is MNHEY, CDR2 SVGAGI, per germline. The CDR3 loop spans 13 amino acids. The CDR3 region has the DNA TGTGCCGCCGGAAGACCCCCTGAGCAGCCCCAGCATTTT. This gives the protein CAAGRPPEQPQHF.

This clone has just a few counts. V and J are TRBV6-5 and TRBJ2-7; D is ambiguous. The CDR3 is 14 residues long. The ends were cut back, 0 bases at V and 3 bases at J, with 9 bases in the middle. The germline gives CDR1 MNHEY, CDR2 SVGAGI. The CDR3 protein is CASSYSTGNYEQYF. CDR3 bases: TGTGCCAGCAGTTACTCGACTGGAAACTACGAGCAGTACTTC.

This sequence joins TRBV11-1 and TRBJ1-1, with 8 bases aligning to TRBD1. The CDR3 loop spans 13 amino acids. Trimming removed 6 bases from V and 3 bases from J; junction bases left unmatched: 3. The germline V gene has CDR1 SGHAT and CDR2 FQDESV (reference sequence). The DNA of the CDR3 is TGTGCCAGCAGACCGGACAGGGACACTGAAGCTTTCTTT. This encodes CASRPDRDTEAFF.

The rearrangement uses TRBV11-3 and TRBJ2-1, with no clear D. Deletions cut 5 bases from V and 6 bases from J, with 8 bases between. The V gene's germline CDR1 is SGHNT and CDR2 YENEEA. CDR3 length equals 12 residues. DNA of the CDR3: TGTGCCAGCAGCCAGCAAGGCAATGAGCAGTTCTTC. Protein sequence: CASSQQGNEQFF. The full variable domain, with the rest looked up from reference TRBV11-3 and TRBJ2-1, is EAGVVQSPRYKIIEKKQPVAFWCNPISGHNTLYWYLQNLGQGPELLIRYENEEAVDDSQLPKDRFSAERLKGVDSTLKIQPAELGDSAVYLCASSQQGNEQFFGPGTRLTVL.

The chain joins TRBV9 to TRBJ1-4; tentative D call: TRBD1 (5 bases). Per the germline V gene, CDR1 is SGDLS and CDR2 is YYNGEE. This CDR3 has 16 residues. Trimming shortened V by 0 bases and J by 5 bases, and 14 bases separated the two germline ends. CDR3: CASSVAVDMGNEKLFF. CDR3 sequence (DNA): TGTGCCAGCAGCGTAGCTGTGGACATGGGGAATGAAAAACTGTTTTTT.

This chain joins TRBV15 and TRBJ2-7, with D possibly being TRBD1 (5 bases). Deletions cut 3 bases from V and 7 bases from J, with 16 bases between. The CDR3 runs to 14 residues. Germline values: CDR1 LNHNV, CDR2 YYDKDF (reference sequence). For the CDR3, the DNA is TGTGCCACCAGCAGGGGGCAGGGCGAGACGGAGCAGTACTTC. This sequence encodes CATSRGQGETEQYF.